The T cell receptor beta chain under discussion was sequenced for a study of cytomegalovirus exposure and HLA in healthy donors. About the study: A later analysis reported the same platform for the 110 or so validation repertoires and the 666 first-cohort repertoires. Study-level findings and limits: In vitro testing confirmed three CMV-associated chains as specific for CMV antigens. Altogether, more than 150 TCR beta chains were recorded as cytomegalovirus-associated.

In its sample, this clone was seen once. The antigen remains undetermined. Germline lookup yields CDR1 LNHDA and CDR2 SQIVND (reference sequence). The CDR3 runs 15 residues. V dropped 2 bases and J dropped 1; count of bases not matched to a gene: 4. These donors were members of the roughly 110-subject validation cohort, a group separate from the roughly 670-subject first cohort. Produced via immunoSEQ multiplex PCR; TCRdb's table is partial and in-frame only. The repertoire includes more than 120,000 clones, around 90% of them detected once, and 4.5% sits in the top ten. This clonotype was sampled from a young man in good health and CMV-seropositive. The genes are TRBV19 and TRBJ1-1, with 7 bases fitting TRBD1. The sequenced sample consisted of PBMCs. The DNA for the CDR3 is TGTGCCAGTAGTATAAGGGGGCAGGGGAACACTGAAGCTTTCTTT. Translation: CASSIRGQGNTEAFF.